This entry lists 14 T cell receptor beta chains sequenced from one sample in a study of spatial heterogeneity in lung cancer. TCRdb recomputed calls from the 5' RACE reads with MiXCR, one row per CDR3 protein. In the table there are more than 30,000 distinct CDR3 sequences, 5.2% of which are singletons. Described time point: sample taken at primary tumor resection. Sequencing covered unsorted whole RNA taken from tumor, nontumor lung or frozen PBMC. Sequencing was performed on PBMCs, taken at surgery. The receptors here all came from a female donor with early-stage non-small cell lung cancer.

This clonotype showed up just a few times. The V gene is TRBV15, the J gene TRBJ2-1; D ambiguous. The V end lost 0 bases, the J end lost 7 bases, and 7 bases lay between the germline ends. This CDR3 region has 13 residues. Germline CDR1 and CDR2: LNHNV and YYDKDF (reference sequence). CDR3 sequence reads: CATSRDLANEQFF. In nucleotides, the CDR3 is TGTGCCACCAGCAGAGATCTGGCGAATGAGCAGTTCTTC.

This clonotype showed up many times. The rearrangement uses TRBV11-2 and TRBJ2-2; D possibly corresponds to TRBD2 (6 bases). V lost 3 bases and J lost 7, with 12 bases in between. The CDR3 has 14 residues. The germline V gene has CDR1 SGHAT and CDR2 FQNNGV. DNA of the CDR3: TGTGCCAGCAGCTTCACTAGCTCAAGCGGGGAGCTGTTTTTT. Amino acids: CASSFTSSSGELFF.

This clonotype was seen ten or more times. DNA for the CDR3: TGTGCCAGCAGTTTAGGGGTCCAAGTGGAAGCCGGGGAGCTGTTTTTT. Encoded protein: CASSLGVQVEAGELFF. V and J are TRBV12-3 or TRBV12-4 and TRBJ2-2, with no clear D. The CDR3 consists of 16 residues. V was shortened by 1 base and J by 6 bases, with 15 bases between the two germline ends.

CDR3 DNA sequence: TGTGCCAGCAGTAGCCTCCGGGACAGGGAAATCTATGGCTACACCTTC. Translating it yields CASSSLRDREIYGYTF. The J gene is TRBJ1-2, the V gene TRBV28; 9 nucleotides line up with TRBD1. The CDR3 contains 16 residues. The germline V gene encodes CDR1 MDHEN and CDR2 SYDVKM. V lost 5 bases and J lost 4; bases outside the gene matches: 11.

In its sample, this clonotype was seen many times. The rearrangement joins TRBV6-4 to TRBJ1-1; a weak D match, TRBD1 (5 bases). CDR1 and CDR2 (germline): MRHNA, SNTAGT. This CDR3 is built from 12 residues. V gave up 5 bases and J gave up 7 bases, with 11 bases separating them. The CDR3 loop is CASSTSGGEAFF. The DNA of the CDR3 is TGTGCCAGCAGTACTTCCGGGGGTGAAGCTTTCTTT.

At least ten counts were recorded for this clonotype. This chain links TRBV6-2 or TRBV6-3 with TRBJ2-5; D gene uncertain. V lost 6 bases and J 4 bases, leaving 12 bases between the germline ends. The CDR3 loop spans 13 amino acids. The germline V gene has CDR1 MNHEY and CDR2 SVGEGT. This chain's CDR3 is CASSFTGVETQYF. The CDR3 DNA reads TGTGCCAGCAGCTTTACTGGGGTAGAGACCCAGTACTTC.

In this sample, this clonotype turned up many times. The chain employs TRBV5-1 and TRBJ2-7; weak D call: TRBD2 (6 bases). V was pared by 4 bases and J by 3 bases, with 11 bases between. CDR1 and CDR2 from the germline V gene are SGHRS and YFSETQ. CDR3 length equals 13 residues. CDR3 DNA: TGCGCCAGCAGCCCGGGGGTTAGCTACGAGCAGTACTTC. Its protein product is CASSPGVSYEQYF.

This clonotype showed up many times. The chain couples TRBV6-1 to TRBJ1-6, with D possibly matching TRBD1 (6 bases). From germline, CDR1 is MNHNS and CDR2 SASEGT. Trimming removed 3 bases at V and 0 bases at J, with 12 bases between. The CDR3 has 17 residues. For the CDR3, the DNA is TGTGCCAGCAGTGAGGGACAACAACGCTCCTATAATTCACCCCTCCACTTT. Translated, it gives CASSEGQQRSYNSPLHF.

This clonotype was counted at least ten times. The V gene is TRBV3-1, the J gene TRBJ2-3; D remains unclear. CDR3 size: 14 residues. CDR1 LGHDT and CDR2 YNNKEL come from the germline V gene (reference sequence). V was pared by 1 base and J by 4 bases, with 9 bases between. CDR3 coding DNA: TGTGCCAGCAGCCAAGGAGCCGGCGCAGATACGCAGTATTTT. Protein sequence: CASSQGAGADTQYF.

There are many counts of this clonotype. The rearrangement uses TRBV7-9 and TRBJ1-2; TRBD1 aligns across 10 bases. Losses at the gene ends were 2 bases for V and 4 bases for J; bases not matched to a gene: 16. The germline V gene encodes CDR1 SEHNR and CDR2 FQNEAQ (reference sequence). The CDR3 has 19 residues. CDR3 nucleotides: TGTGCCAGCAGCTTAATCCCCCCCGGGACAGGGGTGATTGTCTATGGCTACACCTTC. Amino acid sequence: CASSLIPPGTGVIVYGYTF.

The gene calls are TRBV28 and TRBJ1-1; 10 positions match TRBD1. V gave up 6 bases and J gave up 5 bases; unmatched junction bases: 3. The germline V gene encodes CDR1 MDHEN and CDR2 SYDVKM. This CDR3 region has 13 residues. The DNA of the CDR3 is TGTGCCAGCAGGACAGGGGGCCGAACTGAAGCTTTCTTT. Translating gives CASRTGGRTEAFF. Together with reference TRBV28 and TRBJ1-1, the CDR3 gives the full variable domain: DVKVTQSSRYLVKRTGEKVFLECVQDMDHENMFWYRQDPGLGLRLIYFSYDVKMKEKGDIPEGYSVSREKKERFSLILESASTNQTSMYLCASRTGGRTEAFFGQGTRLTVV.

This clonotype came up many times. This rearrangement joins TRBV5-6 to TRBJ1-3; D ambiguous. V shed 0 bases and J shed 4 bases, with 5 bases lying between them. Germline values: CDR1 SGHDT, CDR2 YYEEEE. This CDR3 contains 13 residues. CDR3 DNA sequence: TGTGCCAGCAGCTTGGGTCAGGGAAACACCATATATTTT. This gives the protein CASSLGQGNTIYF.

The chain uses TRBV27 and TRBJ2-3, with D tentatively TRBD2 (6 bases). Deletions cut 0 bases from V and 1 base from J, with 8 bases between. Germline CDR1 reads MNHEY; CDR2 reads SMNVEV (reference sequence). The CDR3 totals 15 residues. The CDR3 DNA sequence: TGTGCCAGCAGTTTATCGCGGGGCGGCACAGATACGCAGTATTTT. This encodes CASSLSRGGTDTQYF.

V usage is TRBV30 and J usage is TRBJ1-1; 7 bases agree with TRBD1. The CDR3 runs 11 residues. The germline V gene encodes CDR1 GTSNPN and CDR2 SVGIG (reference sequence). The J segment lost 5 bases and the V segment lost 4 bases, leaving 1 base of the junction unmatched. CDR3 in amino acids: CAWTRGTEAFF. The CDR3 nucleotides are TGTGCCTGGACCAGGGGGACTGAAGCTTTCTTT. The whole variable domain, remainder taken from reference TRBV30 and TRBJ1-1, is SQTIHQWPATLVQPVGSPLSLECTVEGTSNPNLYWYRQAAGRGLQLLFYSVGIGQISSEVPQNLSASRPQDRQFILSSKKLLLSDSGFYLCAWTRGTEAFFGQGTRLTVV.